The TCR beta chain under discussion was sequenced for a study of post-analysis software for immune sequencing data. This clonotype has a handful of counts. Antigen specificity is unknown. General study results and limits: Multiple sclerosis was associated with a significant reduction in normalized Chao1 diversity relative to controls.

CDR3 length: 11 residues. With 6 bases removed from V and 7 bases from J, the gap between germline ends came to 7 bases. Prepared TCR beta cDNA libraries contained unique molecular identifiers. T cells numbering roughly 0.85 to 11 million gave rise to roughly 0.5 million cDNA molecules. TCRdb reprocessed the PCR reads with MiXCR, giving one entry per CDR3 protein. The sample carries 150,000 or so distinct CDR3 sequences, about 37% recorded once. The chain couples TRBV12-3 or TRBV12-4 to TRBJ2-1; perhaps TRBD1 as D (5 bases). The sample in question was blood, obtained after autologous hematopoietic stem cell transplantation. The receptor comes from a girl between 10 and 17 years old with multiple sclerosis. The CDR3 sequence is CASSPGNEQFF. The CDR3, as DNA: TGTGCCAGCAGCCCAGGGAATGAGCAGTTCTTC.